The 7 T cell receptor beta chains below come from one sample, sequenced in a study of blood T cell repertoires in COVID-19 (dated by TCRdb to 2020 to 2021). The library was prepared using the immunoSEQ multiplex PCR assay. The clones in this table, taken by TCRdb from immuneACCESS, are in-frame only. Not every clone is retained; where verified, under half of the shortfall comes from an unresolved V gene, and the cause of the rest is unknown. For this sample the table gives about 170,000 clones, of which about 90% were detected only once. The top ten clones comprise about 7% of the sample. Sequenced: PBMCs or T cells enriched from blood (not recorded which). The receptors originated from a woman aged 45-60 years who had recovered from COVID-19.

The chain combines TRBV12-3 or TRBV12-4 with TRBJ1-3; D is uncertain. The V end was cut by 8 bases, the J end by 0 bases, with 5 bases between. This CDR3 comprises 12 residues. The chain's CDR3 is CASSGSGNTIYF. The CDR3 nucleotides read TGTGCCAGCTCCGGCTCTGGAAACACCATATATTTT.

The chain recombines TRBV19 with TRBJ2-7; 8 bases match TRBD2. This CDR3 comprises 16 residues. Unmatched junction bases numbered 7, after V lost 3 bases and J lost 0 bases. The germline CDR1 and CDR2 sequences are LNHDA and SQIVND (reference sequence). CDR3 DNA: TGTGCCAGTAGTATTGACGGGAGGGGAAGCTCCTACGAGCAGTACTTC. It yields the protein CASSIDGRGSSYEQYF.

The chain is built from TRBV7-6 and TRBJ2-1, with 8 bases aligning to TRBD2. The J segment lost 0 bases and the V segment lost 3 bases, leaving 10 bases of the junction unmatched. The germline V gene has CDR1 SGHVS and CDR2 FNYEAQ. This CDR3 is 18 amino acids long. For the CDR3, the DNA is TGTGCCAGCAGCTTGGACACCCCCGGGACTAGCTCCTACAATGAGCAGTTCTTC. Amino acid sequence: CASSLDTPGTSSYNEQFF.

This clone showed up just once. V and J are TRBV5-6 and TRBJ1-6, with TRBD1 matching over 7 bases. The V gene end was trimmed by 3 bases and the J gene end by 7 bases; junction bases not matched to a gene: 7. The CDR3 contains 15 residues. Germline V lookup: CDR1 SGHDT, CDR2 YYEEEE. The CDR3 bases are TGTGCCAGCAGCTACTACAGGGGTTTGAATTCACCCCTCCACTTT. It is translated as CASSYYRGLNSPLHF.

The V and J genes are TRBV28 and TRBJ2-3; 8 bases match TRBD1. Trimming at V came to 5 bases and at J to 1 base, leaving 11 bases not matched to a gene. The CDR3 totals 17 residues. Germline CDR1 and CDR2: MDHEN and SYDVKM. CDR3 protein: CASSPDRVGKGTDTQYF. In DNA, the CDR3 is TGTGCCAGCAGTCCGGACAGGGTGGGCAAAGGCACAGATACGCAGTATTTT.

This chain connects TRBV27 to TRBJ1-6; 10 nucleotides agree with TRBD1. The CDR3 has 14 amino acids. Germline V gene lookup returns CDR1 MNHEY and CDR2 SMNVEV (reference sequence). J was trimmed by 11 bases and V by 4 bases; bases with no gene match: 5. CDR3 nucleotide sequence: TGTGCCAGCAGTTCACGGACAGGGGGGACACCCCTCCACTTT. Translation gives CASSSRTGGTPLHF.

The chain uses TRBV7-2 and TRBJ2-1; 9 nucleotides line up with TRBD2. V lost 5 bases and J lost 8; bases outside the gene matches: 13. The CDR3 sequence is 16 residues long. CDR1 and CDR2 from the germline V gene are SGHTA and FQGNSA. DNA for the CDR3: TGTGCCAGCAGCCCAGTACTTAATAGCGGGAGACATGAGCAGTTCTTC. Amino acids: CASSPVLNSGRHEQFF.